This entry concerns a single TCR beta chain. Its specificity is unknown. The data originate from a study of post-analysis software for immune sequencing data. The overall study: The disease courses spanned relapsing-remitting, secondary progressive and progressive-relapsing forms of multiple sclerosis. General study results and limits: A handful of TRBV segments, including TRBV5-6, TRBV5-1 and TRBV20-1, were more frequent in patients than controls. Normalized Chao1 diversity in multiple sclerosis patients fell significantly below that of controls.

TCR beta cDNA libraries had unique molecular identifiers. The T cell input of roughly 0.95 to 10 million gave about half a million cDNA molecules. Each CDR3 protein is one row after TCRdb ran MiXCR on the PCR reads. Of almost 700,000 distinct CDR3 sequences in the sample, roughly three fifths were seen once. This CDR3 comprises 18 residues. Germline V CDR1 and CDR2: MGHDK, SYGVNS. Trimming cost V 4 bases and J 2 bases, with 22 bases left between them. The source material was blood. This chain uses TRBV25-1 with TRBJ2-3, with D possibly being TRBD1 (6 bases). This TCR derives from a girl aged 2 to 10 with multiple sclerosis. CDR3 in amino acids: CASSGKDRYTSVTDTQYF. Here the CDR3 DNA reads TGTGCCAGCAGTGGAAAAGACAGGTACACCTCGGTCACAGATACGCAGTATTTT.